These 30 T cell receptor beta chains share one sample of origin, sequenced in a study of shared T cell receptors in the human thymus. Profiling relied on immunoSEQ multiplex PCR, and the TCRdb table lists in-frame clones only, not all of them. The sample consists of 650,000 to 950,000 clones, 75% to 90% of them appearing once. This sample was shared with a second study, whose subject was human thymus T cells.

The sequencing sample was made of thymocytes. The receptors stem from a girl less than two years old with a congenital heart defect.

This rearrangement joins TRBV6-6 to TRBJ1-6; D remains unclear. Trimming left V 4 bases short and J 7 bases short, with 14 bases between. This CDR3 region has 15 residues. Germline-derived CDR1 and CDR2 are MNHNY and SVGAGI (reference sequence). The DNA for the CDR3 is TGTGCCAGCAGTTCCACGAGAAGAAGAAATTCACCCCTCCACTTT. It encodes CASSSTRRRNSPLHF.

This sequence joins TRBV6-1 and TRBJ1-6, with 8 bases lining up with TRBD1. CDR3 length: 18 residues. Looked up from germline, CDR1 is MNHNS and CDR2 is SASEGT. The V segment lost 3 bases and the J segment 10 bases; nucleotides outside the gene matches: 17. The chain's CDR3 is CASSDGGGPTGEESPLHF. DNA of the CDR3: TGTGCCAGCAGTGATGGAGGGGGGCCGACAGGGGAAGAGTCACCCCTCCACTTT.

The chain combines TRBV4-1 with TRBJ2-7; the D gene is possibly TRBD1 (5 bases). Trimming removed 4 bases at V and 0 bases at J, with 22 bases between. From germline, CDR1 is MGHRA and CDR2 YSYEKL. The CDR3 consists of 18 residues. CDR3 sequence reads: CASSPPPPSDSLSYEQYF. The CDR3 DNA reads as TGCGCCAGCAGCCCCCCACCACCTTCAGACAGTCTCTCCTACGAGCAGTACTTC.

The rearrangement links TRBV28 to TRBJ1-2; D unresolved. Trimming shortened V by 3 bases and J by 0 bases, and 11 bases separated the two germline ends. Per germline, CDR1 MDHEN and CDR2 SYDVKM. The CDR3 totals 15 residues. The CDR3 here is CASSFCAGANYGYTF. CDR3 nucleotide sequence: TGTGCCAGCAGTTTCTGTGCAGGCGCTAACTATGGCTACACCTTC.

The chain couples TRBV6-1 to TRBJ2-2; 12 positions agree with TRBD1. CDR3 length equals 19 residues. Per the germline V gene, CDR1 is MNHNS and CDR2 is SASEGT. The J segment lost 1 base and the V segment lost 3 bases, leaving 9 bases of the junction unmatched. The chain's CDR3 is CASSDNRDRGHRNTGELFF. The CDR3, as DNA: TGTGCCAGCAGTGATAACCGGGACAGGGGGCACAGGAACACCGGGGAGCTGTTTTTT.

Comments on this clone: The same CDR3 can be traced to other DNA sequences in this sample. The CDR3 is CASSFRDRGNSPLHF. Written as DNA, the CDR3 is TGTGCCAGCAGTTTTAGAGACAGGGGGAATTCACCCCTCCACTTT. This rearrangement joins TRBV28 to TRBJ1-6; TRBD1 matches 9 bases. Germline V gene data show CDR1 as MDHEN and CDR2 as SYDVKM. This CDR3 region has 15 residues. With 3 bases clipped from V and 7 bases from J, the junction kept 4 bases outside the gene matches.

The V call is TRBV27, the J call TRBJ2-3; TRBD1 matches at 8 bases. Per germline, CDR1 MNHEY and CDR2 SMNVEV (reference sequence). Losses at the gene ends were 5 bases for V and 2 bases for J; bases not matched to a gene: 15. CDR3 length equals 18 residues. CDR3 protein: CASSIAQSTGVNTDTQYF. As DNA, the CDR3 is TGTGCCAGCAGTATAGCCCAATCGACAGGGGTGAACACAGATACGCAGTATTTT.

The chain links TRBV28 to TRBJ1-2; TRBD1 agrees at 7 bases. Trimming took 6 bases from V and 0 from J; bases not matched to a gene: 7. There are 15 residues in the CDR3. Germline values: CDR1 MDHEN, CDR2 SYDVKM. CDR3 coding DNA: TGTGCCAGCAGCTTCCCCGACAGGGCTAACTATGGCTACACCTTC. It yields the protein CASSFPDRANYGYTF.

The CDR3 spells CASSERYRDATNYGYTF. DNA of the CDR3: TGTGCCAGCAGTGAAAGATACAGGGACGCTACTAACTATGGCTACACCTTC. The genes are TRBV2 and TRBJ1-2, with D perhaps matching TRBD1 (6 bases). The CDR3 consists of 17 residues. V lost 2 bases and J 0 bases, leaving 16 bases between the germline ends. CDR1 is SNHLY, CDR2 FYNNEI, per germline.

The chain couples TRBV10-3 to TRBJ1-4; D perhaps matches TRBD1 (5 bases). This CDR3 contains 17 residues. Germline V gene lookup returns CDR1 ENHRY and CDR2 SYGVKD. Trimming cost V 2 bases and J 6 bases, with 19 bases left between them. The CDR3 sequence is CAISERFVRQRDEKLFF. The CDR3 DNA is TGTGCCATCAGTGAGAGGTTTGTGCGACAGCGCGATGAAAAACTGTTTTTT.

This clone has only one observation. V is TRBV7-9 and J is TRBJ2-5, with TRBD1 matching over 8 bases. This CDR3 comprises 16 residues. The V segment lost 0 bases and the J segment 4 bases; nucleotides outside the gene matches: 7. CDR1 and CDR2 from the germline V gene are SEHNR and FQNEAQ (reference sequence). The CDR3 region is CASSLAQGVGGETQYF. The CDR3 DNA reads TGTGCCAGCAGCTTAGCACAGGGGGTAGGGGGAGAGACCCAGTACTTC.

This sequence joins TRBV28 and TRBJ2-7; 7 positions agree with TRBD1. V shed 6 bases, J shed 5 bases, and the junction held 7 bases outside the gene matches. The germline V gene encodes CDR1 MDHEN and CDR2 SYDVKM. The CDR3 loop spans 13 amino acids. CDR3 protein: CASSGETGNEQYF. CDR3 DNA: TGTGCCAGCAGCGGGGAGACAGGGAACGAGCAGTACTTC.

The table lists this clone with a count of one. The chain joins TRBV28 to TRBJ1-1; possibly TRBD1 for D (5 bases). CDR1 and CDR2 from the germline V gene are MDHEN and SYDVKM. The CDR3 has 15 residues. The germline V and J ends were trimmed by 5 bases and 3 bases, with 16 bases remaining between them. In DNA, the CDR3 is TGTGCCAGCAGTGCCCGGAGGGGCGGGGACACTGAAGCTTTCTTT. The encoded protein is CASSARRGGDTEAFF.

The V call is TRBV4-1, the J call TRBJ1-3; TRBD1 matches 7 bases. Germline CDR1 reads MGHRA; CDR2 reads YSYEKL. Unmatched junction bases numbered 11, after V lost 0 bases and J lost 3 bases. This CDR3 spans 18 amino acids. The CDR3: CASSQDKRGQLNGNTIYF. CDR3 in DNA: TGCGCCAGCAGCCAAGATAAGAGGGGACAGTTGAATGGAAACACCATATATTTT.

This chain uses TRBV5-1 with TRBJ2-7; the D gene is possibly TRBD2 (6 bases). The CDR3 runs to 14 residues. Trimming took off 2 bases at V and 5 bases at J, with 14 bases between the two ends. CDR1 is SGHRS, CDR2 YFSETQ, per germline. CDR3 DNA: TGCGCCAGCAGCTTTTATGGCAGGGAGGACGAGCAGTACTTC. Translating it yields CASSFYGREDEQYF.

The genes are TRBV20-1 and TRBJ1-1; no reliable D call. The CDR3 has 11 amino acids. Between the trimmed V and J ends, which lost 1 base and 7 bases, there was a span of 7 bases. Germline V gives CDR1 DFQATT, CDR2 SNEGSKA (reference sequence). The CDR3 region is CSARAGIEAFF. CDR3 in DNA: TGCAGTGCTAGAGCGGGTATTGAAGCTTTCTTT.

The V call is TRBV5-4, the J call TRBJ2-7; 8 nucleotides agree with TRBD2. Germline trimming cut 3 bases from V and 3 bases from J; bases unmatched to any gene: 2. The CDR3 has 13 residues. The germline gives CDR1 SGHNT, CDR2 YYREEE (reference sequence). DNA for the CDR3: TGTGCCAGCAGCTCCGCGGGGGGCTACGAGCAGTACTTC. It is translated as CASSSAGGYEQYF.

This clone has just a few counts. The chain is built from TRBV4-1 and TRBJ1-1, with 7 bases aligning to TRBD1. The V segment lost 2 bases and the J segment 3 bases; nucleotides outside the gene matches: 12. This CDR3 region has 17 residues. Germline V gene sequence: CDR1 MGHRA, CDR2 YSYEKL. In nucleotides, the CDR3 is TGCGCCAGCAGCCAATTGACCTTAACAGGGGTCCACACTGAAGCTTTCTTT. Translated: CASSQLTLTGVHTEAFF.

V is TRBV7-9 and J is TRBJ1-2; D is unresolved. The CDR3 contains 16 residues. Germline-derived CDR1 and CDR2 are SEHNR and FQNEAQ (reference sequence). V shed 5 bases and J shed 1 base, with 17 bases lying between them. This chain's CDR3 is CASSPIGEVRNYGYTF. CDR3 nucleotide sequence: TGTGCCAGCAGCCCCATCGGGGAGGTGCGTAACTATGGCTACACCTTC. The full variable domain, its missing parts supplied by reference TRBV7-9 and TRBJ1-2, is DTGVSQNPRHKITKRGQNVTFRCDPISEHNRLYWYRQTLGQGPEFLTYFQNEAQLEKSRLLSDRFSAERPKGSFSTLEIQRTEQGDSAMYLCASSPIGEVRNYGYTFGSGTRLTVV.

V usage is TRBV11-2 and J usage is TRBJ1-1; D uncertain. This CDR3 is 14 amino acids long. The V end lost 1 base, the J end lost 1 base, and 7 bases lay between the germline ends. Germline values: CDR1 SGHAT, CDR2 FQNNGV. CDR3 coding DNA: TGTGCCAGCAGCTTAGTAGCGGGGAACACTGAAGCTTTCTTT. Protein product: CASSLVAGNTEAFF. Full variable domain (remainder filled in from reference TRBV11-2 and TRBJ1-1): EAGVAQSPRYKIIEKRQSVAFWCNPISGHATLYWYQQILGQGPKLLIQFQNNGVVDDSQLPKDRFSAERLKGVDSTLKIQPAKLEDSAVYLCASSLVAGNTEAFFGQGTRLTVV.

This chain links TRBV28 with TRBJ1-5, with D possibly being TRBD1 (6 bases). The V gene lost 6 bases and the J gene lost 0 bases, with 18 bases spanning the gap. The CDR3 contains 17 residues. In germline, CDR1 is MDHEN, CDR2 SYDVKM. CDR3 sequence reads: CASSLHRTAYSNQPQHF. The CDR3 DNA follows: TGTGCCAGCAGCCTTCACCGGACAGCTTATAGCAATCAGCCCCAGCATTTT.

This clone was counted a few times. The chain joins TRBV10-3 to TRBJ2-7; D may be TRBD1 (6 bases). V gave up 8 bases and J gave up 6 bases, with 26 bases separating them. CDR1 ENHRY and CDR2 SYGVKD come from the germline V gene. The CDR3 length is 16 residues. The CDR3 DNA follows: TGTGCCATCGGGAATCCCATCCTGGGGGCAGGGGCCGAGCAGTACTTC. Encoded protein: CAIGNPILGAGAEQYF.

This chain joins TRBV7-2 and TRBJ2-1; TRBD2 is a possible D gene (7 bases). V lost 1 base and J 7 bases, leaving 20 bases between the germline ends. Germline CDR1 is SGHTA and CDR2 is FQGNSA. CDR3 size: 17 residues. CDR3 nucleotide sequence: TGTGCCAGCAGCTTAGTTAGGGAGGGGGGACAATTAAATGAGCAGTTCTTC. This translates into CASSLVREGGQLNEQFF.

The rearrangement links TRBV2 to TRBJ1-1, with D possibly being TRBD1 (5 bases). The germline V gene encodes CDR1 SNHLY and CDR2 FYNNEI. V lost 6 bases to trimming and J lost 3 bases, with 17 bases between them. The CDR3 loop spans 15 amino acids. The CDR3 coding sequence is TGTGCCAGCAGCCCCAATGGGGCGGGAGACACTGAAGCTTTCTTT. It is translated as CASSPNGAGDTEAFF.

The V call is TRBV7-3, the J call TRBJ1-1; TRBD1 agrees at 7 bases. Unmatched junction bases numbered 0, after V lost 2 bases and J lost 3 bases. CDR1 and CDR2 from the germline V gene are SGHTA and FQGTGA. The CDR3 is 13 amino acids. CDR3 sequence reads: CASSLGTDTEAFF. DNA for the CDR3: TGTGCCAGCAGCTTAGGGACAGACACTGAAGCTTTCTTT.

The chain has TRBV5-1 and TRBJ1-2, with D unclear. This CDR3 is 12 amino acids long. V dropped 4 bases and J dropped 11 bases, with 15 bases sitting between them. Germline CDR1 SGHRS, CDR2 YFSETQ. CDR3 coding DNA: TGCGCCAGCAGCCCAACCCACTTGTTTTACACCTTC. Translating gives CASSPTHLFYTF.

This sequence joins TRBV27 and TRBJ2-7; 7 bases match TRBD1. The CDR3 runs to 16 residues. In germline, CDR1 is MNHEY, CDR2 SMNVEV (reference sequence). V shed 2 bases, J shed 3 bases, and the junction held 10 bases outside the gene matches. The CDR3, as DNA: TGTGCCAGCAGTTTAGGGGCCGGGACAGTACTCTACGAGCAGTACTTC. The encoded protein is CASSLGAGTVLYEQYF.

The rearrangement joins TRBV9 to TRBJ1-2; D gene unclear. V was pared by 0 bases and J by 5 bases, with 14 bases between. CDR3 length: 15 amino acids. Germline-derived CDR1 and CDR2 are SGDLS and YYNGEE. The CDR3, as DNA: TGTGCCAGCAGCGTAGTGTCCGGAGGTGGGTATGGCTACACCTTC. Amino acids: CASSVVSGGGYGYTF. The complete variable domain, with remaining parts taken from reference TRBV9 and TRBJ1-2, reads DSGVTQTPKHLITATGQRVTLRCSPRSGDLSVYWYQQSLDQGLQFLIQYYNGEERAKGNILERFSAQQFPDLHSELNLSSLELGDSALYFCASSVVSGGGYGYTFGSGTRLTVV.

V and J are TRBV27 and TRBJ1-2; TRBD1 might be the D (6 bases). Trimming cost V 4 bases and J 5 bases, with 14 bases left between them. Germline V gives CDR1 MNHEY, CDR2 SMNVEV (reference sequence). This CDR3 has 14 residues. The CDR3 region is CASSSQGIPYGYTF. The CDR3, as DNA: TGTGCCAGCAGTTCACAGGGTATCCCGTATGGCTACACCTTC.

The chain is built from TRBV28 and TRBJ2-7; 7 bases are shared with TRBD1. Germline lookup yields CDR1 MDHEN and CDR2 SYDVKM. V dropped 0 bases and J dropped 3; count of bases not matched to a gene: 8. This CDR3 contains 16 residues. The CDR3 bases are TGTGCCAGCAGTTTATGCCCCGTTGACAGGGACTACGAGCAGTACTTC. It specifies CASSLCPVDRDYEQYF.